Below, one TCR beta chain is given with its context. Its antigen is undetermined. The data were obtained in a study of siplizumab effects on memory and regulatory T cells. Study findings and constraints: The alloreactive clones that mapped to unstimulated subsets made up only a minor fraction. Naive T cells looked more diverse than memory cells, and they looked like major contributors to the alloresponse. Alloreactive sequences traceable to unstimulated CD4+ memory cells declined significantly under siplizumab.

Some 96,000 TCR templates per sample were assayed. The data were produced by immunoSEQ multiplex PCR, yet TCRdb's version contains in-frame clones alone and is incomplete. The sample has about 100,000 clones, more than 85% seen once; the top ten hold approximately 0.15%. This sequence originates from a human donor in good health. Sequenced input: CD4+ T cells sorted from blood.

CDR3 sequence (DNA): TGTGCCAGCAGCTATGGACAGGGGTTTGGCTACACCTTC. Protein: CASSYGQGFGYTF. This rearrangement joins TRBV7-2 to TRBJ1-2; 9 bases agree with TRBD1. The CDR3 runs 13 residues. J gave up 7 bases and V 4 bases, and 4 bases lay outside the gene matches. The germline CDR1 and CDR2 sequences are SGHTA and FQGNSA.